This T cell receptor beta chain was sequenced during a study of long-term antiretroviral therapy in people with HIV. With respect to this clone: Antigen specificity is unknown.

Samples were assayed with immunoSEQ v3.0 at survey level. The assay was immunoSEQ multiplex PCR, and TCRdb's table has in-frame clones only and misses some. Here the sample spans tens of thousands of clones, roughly 93% being singletons. Findings and limits, study-wide: The study lacked data on ART adherence, viral resistance or therapy changes.

The ends lost 5 bases at V and 2 bases at J; junction bases unmatched: 2. This CDR3 region has 14 residues. Looked up from germline, CDR1 is SGHAT and CDR2 is FQDESV (reference sequence). The J gene is TRBJ1-2, the V gene TRBV11-1, with 10 bases lining up with TRBD1. The sequences come from unsorted PBMCs, collected roughly 9.5 years after starting antiretroviral therapy. The TCR comes from a man younger than 45 with HIV. The CDR3 region has the DNA TGTGCCAGCAGCCCGGGACAGGGGAACTATGGCTACACCTTC. Protein sequence: CASSPGQGNYGYTF.